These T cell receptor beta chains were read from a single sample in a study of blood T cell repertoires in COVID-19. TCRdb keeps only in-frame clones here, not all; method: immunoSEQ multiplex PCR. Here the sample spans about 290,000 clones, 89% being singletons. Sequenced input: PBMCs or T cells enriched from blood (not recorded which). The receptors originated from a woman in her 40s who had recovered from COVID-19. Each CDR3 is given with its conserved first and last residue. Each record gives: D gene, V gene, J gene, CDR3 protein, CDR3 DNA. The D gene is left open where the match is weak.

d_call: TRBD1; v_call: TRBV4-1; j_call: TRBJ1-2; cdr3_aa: CASSQRTGDPYGYTF; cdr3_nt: TGCGCCAGCAGCCAAAGGACAGGGGACCCCTATGGCTACACCTTC
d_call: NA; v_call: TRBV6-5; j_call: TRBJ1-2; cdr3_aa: CASSRQDANYGYTF; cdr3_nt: TGTGCCAGCTCCCGACAGGATGCTAACTATGGCTACACCTTC
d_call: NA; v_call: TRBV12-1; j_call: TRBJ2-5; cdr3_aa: CASSAGTDYQETQYF; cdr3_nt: TGTGCCAGCAGCGCCGGGACAGACTACCAAGAGACCCAGTACTTC
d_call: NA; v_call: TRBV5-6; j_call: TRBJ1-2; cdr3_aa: CASSFFVVTQAARDGYTF; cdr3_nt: TGTGCCAGCAGCTTCTTTGTGGTTACACAGGCGGCCCGGGATGGCTACACCTTC
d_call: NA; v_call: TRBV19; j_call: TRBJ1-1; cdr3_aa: CASSIRVTQSTEAFF; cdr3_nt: TGTGCCAGTAGTATCCGGGTTACCCAGAGCACTGAAGCTTTCTTT
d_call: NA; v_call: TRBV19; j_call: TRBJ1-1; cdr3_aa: CASSIGASNTEAFF; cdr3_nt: TGTGCCAGTAGTATTGGAGCCTCGAACACTGAAGCTTTCTTT
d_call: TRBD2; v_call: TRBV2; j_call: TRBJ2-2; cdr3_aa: CATSAYGRGDTGELFF; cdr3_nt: TGTGCGACCAGCGCTTACGGGAGGGGGGACACCGGGGAGCTGTTTTTT
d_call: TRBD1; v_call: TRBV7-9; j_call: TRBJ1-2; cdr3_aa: CASSLAGTGGGYTF; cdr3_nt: TGTGCCAGCAGCTTAGCTGGGACAGGGGGCGGCTACACCTTC
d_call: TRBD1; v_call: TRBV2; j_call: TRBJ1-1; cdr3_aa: CASSGYSKTGVNTEAFF; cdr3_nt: TGTGCCAGCAGTGGCTACTCCAAAACAGGGGTGAACACTGAAGCTTTCTTT
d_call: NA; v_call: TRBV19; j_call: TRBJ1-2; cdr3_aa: CASRPTAGGNYGYTF; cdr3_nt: TGTGCCAGTAGGCCAACTGCGGGGGGGAACTATGGCTACACCTTC
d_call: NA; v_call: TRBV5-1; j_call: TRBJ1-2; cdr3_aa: CASSLQVNYGYTF; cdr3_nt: TGCGCCAGCAGCTTACAGGTGAACTATGGCTACACCTTC
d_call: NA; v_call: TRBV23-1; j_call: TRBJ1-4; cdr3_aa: CASRLPRANEKLFF; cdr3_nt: TGCGCCAGCCGCCTTCCGCGGGCTAATGAAAAACTGTTTTTT
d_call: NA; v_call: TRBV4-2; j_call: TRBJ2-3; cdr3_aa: CASSQDMSTDTQYF; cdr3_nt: TGTGCCAGCAGCCAAGATATGAGCACAGATACGCAGTATTTT
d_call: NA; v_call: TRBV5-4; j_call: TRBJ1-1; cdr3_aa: CASSRLAGHMNTEAFF; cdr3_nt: TGTGCCAGCAGCCGGCTGGCAGGGCATATGAACACTGAAGCTTTCTTT
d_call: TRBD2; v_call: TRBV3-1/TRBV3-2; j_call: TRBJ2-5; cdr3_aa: CASRGVKLVEETQYF; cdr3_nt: TGTGCCAGCCGGGGGGTGAAACTGGTAGAAGAGACCCAGTACTTC
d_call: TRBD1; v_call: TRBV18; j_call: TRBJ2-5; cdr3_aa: CASSPQSRGLGETQYF; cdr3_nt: TGTGCCAGCTCACCACAGAGCAGGGGGCTTGGGGAGACCCAGTACTTC
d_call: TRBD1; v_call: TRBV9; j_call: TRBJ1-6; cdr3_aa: CASSFGTGGGYSPLHF; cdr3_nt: TGTGCCAGCAGCTTCGGGACAGGGGGTGGATATTCACCCCTCCACTTT
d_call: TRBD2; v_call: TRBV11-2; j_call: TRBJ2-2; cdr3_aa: CASSSPGLAGGTGELFF; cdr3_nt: TGTGCCAGCAGCTCGCCGGGACTAGCGGGGGGCACCGGGGAGCTGTTTTTT
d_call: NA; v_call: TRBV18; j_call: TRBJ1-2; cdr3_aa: CASSSSTQDGYTF; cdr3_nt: TGTGCCAGCTCTTCATCCACGCAGGATGGCTACACCTTC
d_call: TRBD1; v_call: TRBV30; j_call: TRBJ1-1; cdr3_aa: CAWSYTGGMNTEAFF; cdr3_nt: TGTGCCTGGAGTTACACAGGGGGTATGAACACTGAAGCTTTCTTT
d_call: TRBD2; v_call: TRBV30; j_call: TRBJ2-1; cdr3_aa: CAWGAGGPIAEQFF; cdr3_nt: TGTGCCTGGGGAGCGGGGGGGCCAATCGCTGAGCAGTTCTTC
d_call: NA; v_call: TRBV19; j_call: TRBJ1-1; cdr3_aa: CASSFFGNTEAFF; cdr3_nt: TGTGCCAGTTCCTTTTTCGGGAACACTGAAGCTTTCTTT
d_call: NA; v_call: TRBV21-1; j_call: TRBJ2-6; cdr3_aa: CASSKALGGVRSPSGANVLTF; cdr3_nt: TGTGCCAGCAGCAAAGCGCTAGGAGGGGTTAGGAGCCCCTCTGGGGCCAACGTCCTGACTTTC
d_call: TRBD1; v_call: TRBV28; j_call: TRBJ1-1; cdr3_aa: CASSSYRGANTEAFF; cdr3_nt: TGTGCCAGCAGTTCCTACAGGGGGGCGAACACTGAAGCTTTCTTT
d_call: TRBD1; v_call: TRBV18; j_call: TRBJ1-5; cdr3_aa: CASSPATRGLGQPQHF; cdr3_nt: TGTGCCAGCTCACCGGCTACCAGGGGGCTCGGTCAGCCCCAGCATTTT
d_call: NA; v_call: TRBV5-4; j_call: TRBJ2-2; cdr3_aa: CASSLGATGELFF; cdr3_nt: TGTGCCAGCAGCTTGGGAGCCACCGGGGAGCTGTTTTTT
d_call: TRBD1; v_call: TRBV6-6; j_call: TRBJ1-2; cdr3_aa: CASSQRDRKQYGYTF; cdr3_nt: TGTGCCAGCAGTCAACGGGACAGGAAGCAATATGGCTACACCTTC
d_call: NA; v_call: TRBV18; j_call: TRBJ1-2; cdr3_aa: CASSLDSGGNYGYTF; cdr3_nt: TGTGCCAGCTCACTTGACAGCGGAGGGAACTATGGCTACACCTTC
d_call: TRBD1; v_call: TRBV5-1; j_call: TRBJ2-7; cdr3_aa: CASADRDRSEQYF; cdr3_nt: TGCGCCAGCGCGGACAGGGATCGAAGCGAGCAGTACTTC
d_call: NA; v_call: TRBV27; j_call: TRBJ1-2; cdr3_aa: CASSSRSANYGYTF; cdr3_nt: TGTGCCAGCAGTTCCCGGTCAGCGAACTATGGCTACACCTTC
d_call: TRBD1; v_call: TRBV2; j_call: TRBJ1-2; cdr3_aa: CAILGGQGVWRYGYTF; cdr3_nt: TGTGCCATCCTAGGGGGACAGGGGGTTTGGAGGTATGGCTACACCTTC
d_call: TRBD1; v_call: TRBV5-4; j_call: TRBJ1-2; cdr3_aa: CASSADRRYGYTF; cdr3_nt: TGTGCCAGCAGCGCGGACAGGAGGTATGGCTACACCTTC
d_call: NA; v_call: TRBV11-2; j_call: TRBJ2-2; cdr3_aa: CASSFPPGRALVTTGELFF; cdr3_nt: TGTGCCAGCAGCTTCCCCCCGGGCAGGGCTTTGGTAACGACCGGGGAGCTGTTTTTT
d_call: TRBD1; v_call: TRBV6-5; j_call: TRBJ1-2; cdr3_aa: CASRPDRDYGYTF; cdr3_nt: TGTGCCAGCAGACCGGACAGGGACTATGGCTACACCTTC
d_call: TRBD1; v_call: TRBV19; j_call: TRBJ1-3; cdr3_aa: CASSQDRYRGNTIYF; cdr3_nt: TGTGCCAGTAGTCAGGACAGGTACAGAGGTAACACCATATATTTT
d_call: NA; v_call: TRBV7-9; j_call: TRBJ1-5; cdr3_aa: CASSLGGSQPQHF; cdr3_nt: TGTGCCAGCAGTCTTGGGGGGAGTCAGCCCCAGCATTTT
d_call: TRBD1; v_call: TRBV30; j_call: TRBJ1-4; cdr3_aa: CAWISGQGPNEKLFF; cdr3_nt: TGTGCCTGGATTTCCGGACAGGGCCCTAATGAAAAACTGTTTTTT
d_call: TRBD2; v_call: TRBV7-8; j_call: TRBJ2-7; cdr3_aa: CASSSGLVSYEQYF; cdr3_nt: TGTGCCAGCAGCTCAGGACTAGTATCCTACGAGCAGTACTTC
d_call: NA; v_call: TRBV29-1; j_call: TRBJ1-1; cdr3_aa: CSVPQRGRPEAFF; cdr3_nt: TGCAGCGTTCCTCAACGGGGTCGGCCTGAAGCTTTCTTT